The rows below give T cell receptor beta chains drawn from one sample of a study of cytomegalovirus exposure and HLA in healthy donors. Assay: immunoSEQ multiplex PCR; the TCRdb copy retains only in-frame clones and omits some. The sample carries about 140,000 clones, approximately 71% recorded once. The material sequenced was PBMCs. The receptors stem from a man younger than 30 in good health and CMV-seropositive. CDR3s include the opening cysteine and the closing phenylalanine or tryptophan. Fields, in order: clone size, J gene, V gene, CDR3 protein. Part of the rows lack a size; the others show once, few, many or a class for expanded clones.

few | TRBJ1-3 | TRBV11-3 | CASSVGQGAGNTIYF
few | TRBJ2-1 | TRBV30 | CAWSVGAGASNEQFF
few | TRBJ2-7 | TRBV6-5 | CASSKREGYEQYF
few | TRBJ2-4 | TRBV11-2 | CASSGPPGLAGVGLNIQYF
- | TRBJ1-2 | TRBV19 | CASSSSDRAVSLYGYTF
once | TRBJ1-1 | TRBV28 | CASSIGMRAFF
- | TRBJ1-1 | TRBV28 | CASSLWRFGRSEAFF
- | TRBJ2-7 | TRBV4-1 | CASSQTKGPSASYEQYF
- | TRBJ2-4 | TRBV4-1 | CASSQDGLAGVAKNIQYF
- | TRBJ2-1 | TRBV2 | CASSLGAYNEQFF
- | TRBJ1-4 | TRBV5-8 | CASSSQSPEKLFF
- | TRBJ2-7 | TRBV2 | CASSGGTGAYEQYF
few | TRBJ2-7 | TRBV18 | CASSPGDRALEQYF
- | TRBJ1-5 | TRBV10-3 | CAISQGASDQPQHF
- | TRBJ1-1 | TRBV5-4 | CASRTTQLSLGDTEAFF
- | TRBJ1-1 | TRBV7-3 | CASSHWTGEAFF
- | TRBJ2-2 | TRBV6-5 | CASRGDRGGGELFF
once | TRBJ1-1 | TRBV13 | CASRQGAGQAFF
- | TRBJ2-3 | TRBV9 | CASTIGRGPRPADTQYF
- | TRBJ2-5 | TRBV28 | CASSFELAGWETQYF
- | TRBJ2-7 | TRBV30 | CAWSVEQKIYEQYF
- | TRBJ1-1 | TRBV27 | CASRVQGPGRMNTEAFF
- | TRBJ2-3 | TRBV10-2 | CASCPLAGTTDTQYF
- | TRBJ1-5 | TRBV28 | CASSFPTYYSNQPQHF
- | TRBJ2-7 | TRBV7-7 | CASSGGSGEQYF
- | TRBJ1-1 | TRBV5-6 | CASSLFRGPGTEAFF
- | TRBJ1-1 | TRBV9 | CASSGNPDTEAFF
- | TRBJ1-6 | TRBV9 | CASSVGGLTGNNSPLHF
- | TRBJ2-7 | TRBV30 | CAWSVSRAGADEQYF
- | TRBJ2-7 | TRBV28 | CASSSPRVLTGEQYF
- | TRBJ1-5 | TRBV18 | CASSPDRNQPQHF
- | TRBJ2-1 | TRBV11-2 | CASSWTTGGHNEQFF
- | TRBJ2-5 | TRBV27 | CASSPIAVALETQYF
- | TRBJ2-2 | TRBV19 | CASTMRENTGELFF
- | TRBJ2-3 | TRBV2 | CASSEAQDTQYF
- | TRBJ2-1 | TRBV2 | CASSVTGSSYNEQFF
- | TRBJ2-3 | TRBV6-5 | CASTDEGLGPDTQYF
- | TRBJ2-7 | TRBV7-9 | CASSPRSSGGLYEQYF
- | TRBJ1-1 | TRBV6-5 | CASSYDRGIGSAEAFF
- | TRBJ2-1 | TRBV29-1 | CSAPSGLPVEQFF
- | TRBJ2-3 | TRBV6-4 | CASSDAGGSTDTQYF
- | TRBJ2-3 | TRBV29-1 | CSVSPTSGSTDTQYF
- | TRBJ2-2 | TRBV6-1 | CALAPSGANTGELFF
- | TRBJ2-6 | TRBV11-2 | CASSSRGTGANVLTF
- | TRBJ1-1 | TRBV11-3 | CASSSNRETEAFF
- | TRBJ2-3 | TRBV28 | CASGQGGIPDTQYF
- | TRBJ2-7 | TRBV7-2 | CASTPGQQAYEQYF
- | TRBJ2-5 | TRBV10-2 | CASRQGAYETQYF
- | TRBJ1-2 | TRBV2 | CASREDSPYGYTF
- | TRBJ2-7 | TRBV28 | CASRGPGLYPYEQYF
- | TRBJ1-2 | TRBV29-1 | CSVEPDTIYGYTF
few | TRBJ2-7 | TRBV10-3 | CAISDPFSSGSSYEQYF
- | TRBJ2-1 | TRBV27 | CASSAGVGAYNEQFF
- | TRBJ2-1 | TRBV11-2 | CASSLGGLSGSNEQFF
- | TRBJ1-5 | TRBV21-1 | CASSTKLQGAAGNQPQHF
- | TRBJ1-1 | TRBV19 | CATKSRERATEAFF
- | TRBJ1-4 | TRBV30 | CAWIPVMSEKLFF
- | TRBJ1-6 | TRBV28 | CASSLGQHSGGNSPLHF
- | TRBJ1-1 | TRBV19 | CASSIGGWDGGRVNTEAFF